This T cell receptor (beta chain) was sequenced during a study of chemoradiotherapy in HPV16-positive cancers. From germline, CDR1 is SGHNT and CDR2 YENEEA. The CDR3 is 12 amino acids. Between the trimmed V and J ends, which lost 8 bases and 0 bases, there was a span of 5 bases. Data came from immunoSEQ multiplex PCR; TCRdb stores just in-frame clones and leaves some out. Found here are more than 20,000 clones, over 75% of them singletons; the top ten hold around 2%. Repeated repertoire sampling spanned the course of chemoradiotherapy. The sequence derives from a human donor with HPV-associated anogenital cancer. V is TRBV11-3 and J is TRBJ2-1; no clear D. The sequencing used blood, collected from a patient who underwent chemoradiotherapy. CDR3 sequence: CASGVSYNEQFF. Here the CDR3 DNA reads TGTGCCAGCGGCGTCTCCTACAATGAGCAGTTCTTC.